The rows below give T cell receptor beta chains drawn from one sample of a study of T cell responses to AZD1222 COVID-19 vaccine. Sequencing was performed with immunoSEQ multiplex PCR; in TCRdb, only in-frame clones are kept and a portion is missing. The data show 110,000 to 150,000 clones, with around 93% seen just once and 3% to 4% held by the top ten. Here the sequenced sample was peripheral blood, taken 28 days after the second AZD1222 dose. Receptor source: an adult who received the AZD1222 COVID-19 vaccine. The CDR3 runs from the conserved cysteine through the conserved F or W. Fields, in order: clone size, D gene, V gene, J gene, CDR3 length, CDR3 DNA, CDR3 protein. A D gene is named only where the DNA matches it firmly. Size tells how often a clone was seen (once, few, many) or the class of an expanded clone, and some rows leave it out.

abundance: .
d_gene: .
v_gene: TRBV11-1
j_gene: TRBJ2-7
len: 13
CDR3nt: TGTGCCAGCAGCTTAAGGTACAGGGACGAGCAGTACTTC
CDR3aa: CASSLRYRDEQYF

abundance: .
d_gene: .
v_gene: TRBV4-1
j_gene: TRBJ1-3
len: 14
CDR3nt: TGCGCCAGCAGCCTCGGCAGCTCTGGAAACACCATATATTTT
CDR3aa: CASSLGSSGNTIYF

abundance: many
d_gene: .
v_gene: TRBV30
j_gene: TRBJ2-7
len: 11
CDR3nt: TGTGCCTGGAGCGAAGTCCGCGAGCAGTACTTC
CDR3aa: CAWSEVREQYF

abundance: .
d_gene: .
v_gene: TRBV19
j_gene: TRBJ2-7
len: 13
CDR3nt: TGTGCCAGTAGTATAGCCTACCGTTCCGAGCAGTACTTC
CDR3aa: CASSIAYRSEQYF

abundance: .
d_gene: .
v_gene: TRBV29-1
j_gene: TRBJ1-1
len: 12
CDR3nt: TGCAGCGCCCTGGACAGTAACACTGAAGCTTTCTTT
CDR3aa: CSALDSNTEAFF

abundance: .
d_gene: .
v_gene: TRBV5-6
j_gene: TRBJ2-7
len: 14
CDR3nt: TGTGCCAGCAGCTTAAGTGGGGCTAGGGGCGAGCAGTACTTC
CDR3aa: CASSLSGARGEQYF

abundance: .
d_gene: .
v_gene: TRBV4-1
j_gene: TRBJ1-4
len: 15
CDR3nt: TGCGCCAGCAGCCTAACCGGGACGGGGAATGAAAAACTGTTTTTT
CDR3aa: CASSLTGTGNEKLFF

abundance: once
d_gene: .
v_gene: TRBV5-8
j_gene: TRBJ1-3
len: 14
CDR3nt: TGTGCCAGCAGCTTTTTCTACTCTGGAAACACCATATATTTT
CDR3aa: CASSFFYSGNTIYF

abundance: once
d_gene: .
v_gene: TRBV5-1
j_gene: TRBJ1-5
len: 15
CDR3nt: TGCGCCAGCAGCTCTACCGGGGATAGCAATCAGCCCCAGCATTTT
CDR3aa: CASSSTGDSNQPQHF

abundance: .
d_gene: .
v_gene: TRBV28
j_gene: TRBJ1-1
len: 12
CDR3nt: TGTGCCAGCAGTTTGAGGGCCACTGAAGCTTTCTTT
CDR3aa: CASSLRATEAFF

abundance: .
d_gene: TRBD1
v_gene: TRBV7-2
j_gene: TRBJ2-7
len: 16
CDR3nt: TGTGCCAGCAGCTACCTCGCGGGACAGGGATTCCACGAGCAGTACTTC
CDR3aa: CASSYLAGQGFHEQYF

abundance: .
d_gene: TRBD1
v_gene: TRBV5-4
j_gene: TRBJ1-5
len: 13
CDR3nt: TGTGCCAGCAGCTTGCTACAGGGGGGGCCCCAGCATTTT
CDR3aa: CASSLLQGGPQHF

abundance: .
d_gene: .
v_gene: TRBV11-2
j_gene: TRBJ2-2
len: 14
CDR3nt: TGTGCCAGCAGCTTAGAAATAGCGGCCGGGGAGCTGTTTTTT
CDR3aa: CASSLEIAAGELFF

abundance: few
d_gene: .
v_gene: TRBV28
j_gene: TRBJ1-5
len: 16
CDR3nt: TGTGCCAGCAGTTTTAAGTTTGGTCATAACAATCAGCCCCAGCATTTT
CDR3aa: CASSFKFGHNNQPQHF

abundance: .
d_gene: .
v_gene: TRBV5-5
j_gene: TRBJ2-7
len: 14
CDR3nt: TGTGCCAGCAGCTTGGTGGGCAGATCCTACGAGCAGTACTTC
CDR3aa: CASSLVGRSYEQYF

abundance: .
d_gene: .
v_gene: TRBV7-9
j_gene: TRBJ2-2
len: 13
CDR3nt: TGTGCCAGCAGCTTAGGCGTTTCCGGGGAGCTGTTTTTT
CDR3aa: CASSLGVSGELFF

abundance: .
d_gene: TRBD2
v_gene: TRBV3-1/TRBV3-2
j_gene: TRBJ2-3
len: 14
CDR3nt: TGTGCCAGCAGCCCGGGGAGGGAGAGAGATACGCAGTATTTT
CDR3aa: CASSPGRERDTQYF

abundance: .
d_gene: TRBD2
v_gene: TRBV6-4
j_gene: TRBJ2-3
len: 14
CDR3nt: TGTGCCAGCAGTTTAGCGGGAGGGACAGATACGCAGTATTTT
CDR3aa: CASSLAGGTDTQYF

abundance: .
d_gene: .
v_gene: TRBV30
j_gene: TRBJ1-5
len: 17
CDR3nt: TGTGCCTGGAGTGTACTCCCCTTGGCGGGGAGCAATCAGCCCCAGCATTTT
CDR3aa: CAWSVLPLAGSNQPQHF

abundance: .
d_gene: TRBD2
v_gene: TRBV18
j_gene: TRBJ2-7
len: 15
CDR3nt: TGTGCCAGCTCACCACCCGGGACTAGCTCCTACGAGCAGTACTTC
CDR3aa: CASSPPGTSSYEQYF

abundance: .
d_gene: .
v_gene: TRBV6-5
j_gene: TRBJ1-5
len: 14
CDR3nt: TGTGCCACCTCAACCAGGGTCGGCAATCAGCCCCAGCATTTT
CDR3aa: CATSTRVGNQPQHF

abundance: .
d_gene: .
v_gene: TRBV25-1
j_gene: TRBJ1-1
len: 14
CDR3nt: TGTGCCAGCGTCCCTGTGGGTTGGGACACTGAAGCTTTCTTT
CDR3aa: CASVPVGWDTEAFF

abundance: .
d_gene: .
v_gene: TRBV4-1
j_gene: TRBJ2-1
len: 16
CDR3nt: TGCGCCAGCAGCCTTTTGGGGGCGAGCTCCTACAATGAGCAGTTCTTC
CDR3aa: CASSLLGASSYNEQFF

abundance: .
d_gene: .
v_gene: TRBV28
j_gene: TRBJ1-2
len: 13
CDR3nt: TGTGCCAGCAGTTTAGCCCGGAACTATGGCTACACCTTC
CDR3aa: CASSLARNYGYTF

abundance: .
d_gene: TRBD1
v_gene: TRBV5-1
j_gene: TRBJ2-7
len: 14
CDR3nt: TGCGCCAGCAGCTTGACAGGGGGCAGGGTCGAGCAGTACTTC
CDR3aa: CASSLTGGRVEQYF

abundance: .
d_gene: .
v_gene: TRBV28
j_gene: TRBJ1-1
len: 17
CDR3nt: TGTGCCAGCAGTTCCTTATGGGACCCACATATGAACACTGAAGCTTTCTTT
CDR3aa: CASSSLWDPHMNTEAFF

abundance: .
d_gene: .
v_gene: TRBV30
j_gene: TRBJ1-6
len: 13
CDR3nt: TGTGCCTCAGAGGGGTCGAACAATTCACCCCTCCACTTT
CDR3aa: CASEGSNNSPLHF

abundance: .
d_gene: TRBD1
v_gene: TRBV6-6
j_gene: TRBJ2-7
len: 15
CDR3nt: TGTGCCATCAAACTAGGGGGCGGCCAAGACTACGAGCAGTACTTC
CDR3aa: CAIKLGGGQDYEQYF

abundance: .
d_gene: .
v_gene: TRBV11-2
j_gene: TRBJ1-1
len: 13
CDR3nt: TGTGCCAGCAGCTTCAGGGTCGACACTGAAGCTTTCTTT
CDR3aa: CASSFRVDTEAFF

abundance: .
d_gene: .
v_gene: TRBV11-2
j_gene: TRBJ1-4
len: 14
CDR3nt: TGTGCCAGCAGCCTAATGATAGGGGAGGAAAAACTGTTTTTT
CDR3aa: CASSLMIGEEKLFF

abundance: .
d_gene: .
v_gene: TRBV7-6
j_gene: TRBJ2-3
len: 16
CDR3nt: TGTGCCAGCAGCGGAAAGCCGGGGACTAGCACAGATACGCAGTATTTT
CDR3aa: CASSGKPGTSTDTQYF

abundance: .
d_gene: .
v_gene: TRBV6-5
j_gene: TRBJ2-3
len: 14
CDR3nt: TGTGCCAGCAGTTACTCGATAACGGGAGATACGCAGTATTTT
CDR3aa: CASSYSITGDTQYF

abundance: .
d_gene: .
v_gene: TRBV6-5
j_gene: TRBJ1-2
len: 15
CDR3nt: TGTGCCAGCAGTTATAACCCCTCGCAGCTTGGAGGCTACACCTTC
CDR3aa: CASSYNPSQLGGYTF

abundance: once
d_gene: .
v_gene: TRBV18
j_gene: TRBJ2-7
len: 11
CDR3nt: TGTGCCAGCTCACCCGACTACGAGCAGTACTTC
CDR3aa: CASSPDYEQYF

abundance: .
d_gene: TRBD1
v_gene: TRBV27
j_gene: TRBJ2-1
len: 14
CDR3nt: TGTGCCAGCAGTTTAAGACAGGGGTGGGATGAGCAGTTCTTC
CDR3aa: CASSLRQGWDEQFF

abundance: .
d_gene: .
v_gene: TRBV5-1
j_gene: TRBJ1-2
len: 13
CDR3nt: TGCGCCAGCCGCCCCGGGGGCGCGGTTGGCTACACCTTC
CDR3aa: CASRPGGAVGYTF

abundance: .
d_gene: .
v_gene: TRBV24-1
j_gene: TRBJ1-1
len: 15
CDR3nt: TGTGCCACCAGTGATTCTGCAGCAATGAACACTGAAGCTTTCTTT
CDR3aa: CATSDSAAMNTEAFF

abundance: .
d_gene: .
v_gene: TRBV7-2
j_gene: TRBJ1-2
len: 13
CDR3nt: TGTGCCAGCAGCTACAGGATTAACTATGGCTACACCTTC
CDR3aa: CASSYRINYGYTF

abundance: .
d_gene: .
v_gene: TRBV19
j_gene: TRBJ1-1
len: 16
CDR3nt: TGTGCCAGTAGTCCCCTCAGGGGTAGGGTTGACACTGAAGCTTTCTTT
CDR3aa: CASSPLRGRVDTEAFF

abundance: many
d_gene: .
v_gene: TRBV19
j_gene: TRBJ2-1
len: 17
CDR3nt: TGTGCCAGTAGTATTGTTAGACGCCCTCGGGGTGCGGCTGAGCAGTTCTTC
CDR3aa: CASSIVRRPRGAAEQFF

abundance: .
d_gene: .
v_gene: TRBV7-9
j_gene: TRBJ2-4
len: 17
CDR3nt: TGTGCCAGCAGCCAAACATTCCAGGGATGGGCCAAAAACATTCAGTACTTC
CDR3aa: CASSQTFQGWAKNIQYF

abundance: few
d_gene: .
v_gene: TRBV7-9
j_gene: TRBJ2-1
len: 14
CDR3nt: TGTGCCAGCAGCCCCCTGGGCAGGGTCGATGAGCAGTTCTTC
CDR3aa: CASSPLGRVDEQFF

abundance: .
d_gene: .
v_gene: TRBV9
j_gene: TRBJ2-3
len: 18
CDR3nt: TGTGCCAGCAGCCCGGGACGCGAAGGGTTGGGACATCAGGGTACGCAGTATTTT
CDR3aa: CASSPGREGLGHQGTQYF

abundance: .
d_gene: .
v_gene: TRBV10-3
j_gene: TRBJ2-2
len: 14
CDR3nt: TGTGCCATCAGTGATAGGGAATTGGCCGGGGAGCTGTTTTTT
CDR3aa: CAISDRELAGELFF

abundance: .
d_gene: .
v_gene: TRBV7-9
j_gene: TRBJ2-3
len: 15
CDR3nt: TGTGCCAGCAGCTTAGTCCGGGGGCTCACAGATACGCAGTATTTT
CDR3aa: CASSLVRGLTDTQYF

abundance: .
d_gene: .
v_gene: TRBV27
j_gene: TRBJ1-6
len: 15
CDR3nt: TGTGCCAGCAGTTTCGGATCGGGGGGCAATTCACCCCTCCACTTT
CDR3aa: CASSFGSGGNSPLHF

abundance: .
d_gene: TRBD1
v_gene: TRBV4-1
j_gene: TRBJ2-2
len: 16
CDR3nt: TGCGCCAGCAGCCTAAGGACAGGCTCGAACACCGGGGAGCTGTTTTTT
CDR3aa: CASSLRTGSNTGELFF

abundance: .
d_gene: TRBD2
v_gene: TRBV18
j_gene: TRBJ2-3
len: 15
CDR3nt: TGTGCCAGCTCACCGGCGGGAGGGCCAGCAGATACGCAGTATTTT
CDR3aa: CASSPAGGPADTQYF

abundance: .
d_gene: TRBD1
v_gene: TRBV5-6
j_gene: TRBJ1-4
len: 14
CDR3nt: TGTGCCAGCAGCTTGGTTGGGGACAGGGAAAAACTGTTTTTT
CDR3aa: CASSLVGDREKLFF

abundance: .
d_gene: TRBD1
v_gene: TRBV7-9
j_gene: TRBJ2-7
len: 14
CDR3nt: TGTGCCAGCAGCCCGACAGGGGTTACTAACGAGCAGTACTTC
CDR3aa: CASSPTGVTNEQYF

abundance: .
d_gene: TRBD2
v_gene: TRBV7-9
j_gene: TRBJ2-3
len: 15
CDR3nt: TGTGCCAGCAGCTTCGGACTAGCGGGATCAGATACGCAGTATTTT
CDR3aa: CASSFGLAGSDTQYF

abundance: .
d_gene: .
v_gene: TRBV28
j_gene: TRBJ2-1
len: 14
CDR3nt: TGTGCCAGCAGTTTCGGGGGGCTCTACAATGAGCAGTTCTTC
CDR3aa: CASSFGGLYNEQFF

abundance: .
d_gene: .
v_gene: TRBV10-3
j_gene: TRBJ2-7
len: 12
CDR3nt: TGTGCCATCAGTGAGTCGGTGACTGAGCAGTACTTC
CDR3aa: CAISESVTEQYF

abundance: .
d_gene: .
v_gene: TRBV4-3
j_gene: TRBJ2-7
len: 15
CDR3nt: TGCGCCAGCAGTCAAGATCTAGGGGTGACCTACGAGCAGTACTTC
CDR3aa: CASSQDLGVTYEQYF